Below, 10 T cell receptor beta chains from the same sample are listed, as sequenced in a study of shared clonotypes between healthy human individuals. Method: immunoSEQ multiplex PCR; TCRdb's copy keeps in-frame clones and lacks some. The repertoire includes fewer than 400,000 clones, over 65% of them detected once, and around a tenth sits in the top ten. Sequencing was performed on memory CD4+ T cells sorted from blood. Subset denoted: CD45RA-negative fraction. These TCRs come from a man in his thirties or forties in good health.

The genes are TRBV19 and TRBJ1-5, with D possibly being TRBD1 (5 bases). CDR3 length equals 14 residues. From germline, CDR1 is LNHDA and CDR2 SQIVND (reference sequence). Trimming pared 10 bases from V and 6 bases from J, leaving 19 bases between. CDR3 amino acids: CATGSRVYGQPQHF. The CDR3 nucleotides are TGTGCCACCGGTTCCAGGGTATATGGTCAGCCCCAGCATTTT.

This clone has ten or more counts. The chain recombines TRBV15 with TRBJ1-5; D remains unclear. CDR1 is LNHNV and CDR2 is YYDKDF in the germline V gene (reference sequence). V gave up 3 bases and J gave up 1 base, with 4 bases separating them. The CDR3 spans 13 residues. This chain's CDR3 is CATSRGSNQPQHF. The CDR3 DNA sequence: TGTGCCACCAGCAGGGGAAGCAATCAGCCCCAGCATTTT.

CDR3 protein: CASSFSDYEQYF. The CDR3 DNA follows: TGCGCCAGCAGCTTTTCTGACTACGAGCAGTACTTC. The J gene is TRBJ2-5, the V gene TRBV5-1, with D unresolved. The J call is uncertain, as TRBJ2-7 better fits the DNA end. Per the germline V gene, CDR1 is SGHRS and CDR2 is YFSETQ. The CDR3 totals 12 residues.

The genes are TRBV5-1 and TRBJ2-7; D gene ambiguous. Trimming took off 8 bases at V and 2 bases at J, with 17 bases between the two ends. CDR3 length: 14 amino acids. CDR1 is SGHRS and CDR2 is YFSETQ in the germline V gene. CDR3 DNA sequence: TGCGCCAGAGCGACCTTGGGCGGCACCTACGAGCAGTACTTC. Its translation: CARATLGGTYEQYF.

In this sample, this clone is medium-sized. This sequence joins TRBV5-1 and TRBJ1-3; perhaps TRBD1 as D (6 bases). V was trimmed by 4 bases and J by 0 bases, leaving 8 bases between them. This CDR3 is built from 14 residues. Germline V gene lookup returns CDR1 SGHRS and CDR2 YFSETQ. CDR3 residues: CASSRTASGNTIYF. In DNA, the CDR3 is TGCGCCAGCAGCCGGACAGCCTCTGGAAACACCATATATTTT. The full variable domain, its missing parts supplied by reference TRBV5-1 and TRBJ1-3, is KAGVTQTPRYLIKTRGQQVTLSCSPISGHRSVSWYQQTPGQGLQFLFEYFSETQRNKGNFPGRFSGRQFSNSRSEMNVSTLELGDSALYLCASSRTASGNTIYFGEGSWLTVV.

J is TRBJ2-7 and V is TRBV6-1; TRBD1 agrees at 9 bases. This CDR3 is built from 19 residues. The germline V gene has CDR1 MNHNS and CDR2 SASEGT. With V trimmed by 2 bases and J by 2 bases, 16 bases remained unmatched. The CDR3 bases are TGTGCCAGCAGTGAAAGGCGGGGGACAGGGCGGCAGGTTCCCTACGAGCAGTACTTC. This translates into CASSERRGTGRQVPYEQYF.

V usage is TRBV19 and J usage is TRBJ1-4, with D possibly matching TRBD1 (5 bases). The CDR3 has 13 residues. Looked up from germline, CDR1 is LNHDA and CDR2 is SQIVND (reference sequence). The V end was cut by 8 bases, the J end by 8 bases, with 15 bases between. The CDR3 loop is CASRAQGGEKLFF. The DNA of the CDR3 is TGTGCCAGTCGGGCCCAGGGTGGGGAAAAACTGTTTTTT.

J is TRBJ2-7 and V is TRBV9; 8 bases are a match to TRBD1. This CDR3 is built from 16 residues. CDR1 is SGDLS and CDR2 is YYNGEE in the germline V gene. Trimming at V came to 3 bases and at J to 7 bases, leaving 15 bases not matched to a gene. The CDR3 protein is CASSAGGTGMQGEQYF. In nucleotides, the CDR3 is TGTGCCAGCAGCGCAGGAGGGACAGGCATGCAGGGAGAGCAGTACTTC.

J is TRBJ1-2 and V is TRBV27; no clear D. Germline lookup yields CDR1 MNHEY and CDR2 SMNVEV (reference sequence). Trimming stripped 0 bases from V and 7 bases from J, with 18 bases between. The CDR3 consists of 16 residues. CDR3: CASSLSILISEGGYTF. CDR3 coding DNA: TGTGCCAGCAGTTTATCGATCCTAATTTCCGAAGGTGGCTACACCTTC.

The chain joins TRBV6-5 to TRBJ1-1; maybe TRBD1 (6 bases). The V gene lost 4 bases and the J gene lost 1 base, with 10 bases spanning the gap. CDR1 and CDR2 (germline): MNHEY, SVGAGI. The length of the CDR3 is 14 residues. The CDR3 is CASSSLTGNTEAFF. The CDR3 region has the DNA TGTGCCAGCAGTTCCTTGACAGGGAACACTGAAGCTTTCTTT.